This T cell receptor beta chain was captured in a study of cytomegalovirus exposure and HLA in healthy donors. CDR3 length: 14 amino acids. The germline V gene has CDR1 ENHRY and CDR2 SYGVKD. V lost 1 base and J lost 12; bases outside the gene matches: 10. As concerns this clone: Its antigen remains unknown.

Study observations and caveats: A later analysis reportedly found that, within productive TCRs, an Asian-associated ancestry cluster had fewer N-insertions than the mean observed across the approximately 700 donors. Apart from CMV serostatus, no immune exposure information was available.

Vbeta (60) and Jbeta (13) primers were used in the PCR. The data were produced by immunoSEQ multiplex PCR, yet TCRdb's version contains in-frame clones alone and is incomplete. The table lists 120,000 to 150,000 clones, over 60% of them singletons. Sample: PBMCs. The chain employs TRBV10-3 and TRBJ1-1; 8 bases agree with TRBD1. The receptor's source is a male donor in good health and CMV-seronegative. This chain's CDR3 is CAISEYTGQEKSFF. CDR3 in DNA: TGTGCCATCAGTGAGTATACGGGACAGGAAAAATCTTTCTTT.